These T cell receptor beta chains were read from a single sample in a study of T cell changes during pregnancy in multiple sclerosis. Assay used: immunoSEQ multiplex PCR; TCRdb lists only in-frame clones, some missing. The sample lists about 89,000 clones, about 94% occurring once. The material sequenced was peripheral blood, taken in the third trimester of pregnancy. All receptors derive from a female donor with multiple sclerosis, enrolled in a pregnancy study. The CDR3 runs from the conserved cysteine through the conserved F or W. Not every row has a clone size; where given, it reads once, few, many or a size class.

CASSLGLSTDTQYF | once | TRBJ2-3 | TRBV7-2
CASSSQRQGAYTEAFF | - | TRBJ1-1 | TRBV27
CASSAGTRAFF | - | TRBJ1-1 | TRBV6-1
CASSYPRGFGNTIYF | - | TRBJ1-3 | TRBV6-6
CASSDGLANTGELFF | - | TRBJ2-2 | TRBV9
CASSLDGGYTDTQYF | - | TRBJ2-3 | TRBV5-1
CASRGGGGSQGF | once | TRBJ2-7 | TRBV28
CASSFIFGTGDNEQFF | - | TRBJ2-1 | TRBV5-6
CASSLLSETGVSYEQYF | - | TRBJ2-7 | TRBV23-1
CASHRDGNQPQHF | - | TRBJ1-5 | TRBV19
CASSLYGGRGQLSGELFF | - | TRBJ2-2 | TRBV5-5
CASSGSGLGYEQYF | - | TRBJ2-7 | TRBV6-1
CASSFGGTGANVLTF | - | TRBJ2-6 | TRBV5-1